A selection of T cell receptor beta chains follows, all from one sample in a study of cytomegalovirus exposure and HLA in healthy donors. The data were produced by immunoSEQ multiplex PCR, yet TCRdb's version contains in-frame clones alone and is incomplete. This sample has about 130,000 clones; 90% to 95% occur once, and the top ten carry roughly 1.2%. Sample: PBMCs. All receptors come from a young woman in good health and CMV-seronegative. Each CDR3 is given with its conserved first and last residue. The D gene is left open where the match is weak. Clone size appears in some rows only: once, few, many, or a class for an expanded clone.

>NA|TRBV7-6|TRBJ2-7|TRBD2|14
CASSHATSSYEQYF
TGTGCCAGCAGCCACGCGACTAGCAGCTACGAGCAGTACTTC
>NA|TRBV28|TRBJ1-2|NA|15
CASRGQDSLSYGYTF
TGTGCCAGCAGGGGCCAGGACAGCCTTAGCTATGGCTACACCTTC
>once|TRBV2|TRBJ2-7|NA|13
CASSEQKNYEQYF
TGTGCCAGCAGTGAACAGAAAAACTACGAGCAGTACTTC
>NA|TRBV4-1|TRBJ1-3|NA|15
CASRPGQHSGNTIYF
TGCGCCAGCCGGCCAGGACAGCACTCTGGAAACACCATATATTTT
>NA|TRBV7-9|TRBJ1-2|TRBD1|16
CASSLGGTGTNYGYTF
TGTGCCAGCAGCTTAGGTGGGACAGGTACTAACTATGGCTACACCTTC
>NA|TRBV9|TRBJ2-7|TRBD2|16
CASSVDPSGTSYEQYF
TGTGCCAGCAGCGTAGATCCTAGCGGGACCTCCTACGAGCAGTACTTC
>NA|TRBV19|TRBJ2-7|TRBD1|13
CASSIATGAEQYF
TGTGCCAGTAGTATAGCGACAGGGGCCGAGCAGTACTTC
>NA|TRBV7-8|TRBJ2-2|NA|15
CASSLAQWNTGELFF
TGTGCCAGCAGCTTAGCGCAGTGGAACACCGGGGAGCTGTTTTTT
>NA|TRBV6-1|TRBJ2-1|TRBD2|14
CASSELAGGNEQFF
TGTGCCAGCAGTGAACTAGCGGGAGGCAATGAGCAGTTCTTC
>NA|TRBV7-3|TRBJ2-3|TRBD1|16
CASSPYSGGQADTQYF
TGTGCCAGCAGCCCCTACTCAGGGGGTCAGGCAGATACGCAGTATTTT
>NA|TRBV10-2|TRBJ2-3|NA|15
CASLPKGSPTDTQYF
TGCGCCAGCCTACCGAAGGGGTCCCCAACAGATACGCAGTATTTT
>NA|TRBV27|TRBJ2-3|TRBD1|17
CASRTQPRQGSTDTQYF
TGTGCCAGCAGGACGCAGCCTCGACAGGGAAGCACAGATACGCAGTATTTT
>once|TRBV5-1|TRBJ1-1|NA|11
CASSLEGGAFF
TGCGCCAGCAGCTTGGAAGGGGGAGCTTTCTTT
>once|TRBV4-1|TRBJ1-3|TRBD1|17
CASSQEWGQKAGNTIYF
TGCGCCAGCAGCCAAGAGTGGGGACAGAAGGCTGGAAACACCATATATTTT
>NA|TRBV5-4|TRBJ2-2|NA|17
CASSLAGRQGSTGELFF
TGTGCCAGCAGCTTGGCCGGGAGACAGGGTTCGACCGGGGAGCTGTTTTTT
>NA|TRBV5-1|TRBJ1-5|NA|15
CASSLSGDPNQPQHF
TGCGCCAGCAGCTTGTCAGGGGATCCCAATCAGCCCCAGCATTTT
>NA|TRBV10-3|TRBJ2-3|TRBD1|14
CATNRGWGTDTQYF
TGTGCCACCAACAGGGGGTGGGGCACAGATACGCAGTATTTT
>NA|TRBV7-9|TRBJ2-4|NA|15
CASSLSSAAKNIQYF
TGTGCCAGCAGCTTAAGCTCCGCGGCCAAAAACATTCAGTACTTC
>NA|TRBV19|TRBJ2-7|NA|13
CASSTGVSYEQYF
TGTGCCAGTAGTACAGGGGTTTCCTACGAGCAGTACTTC
>NA|TRBV4-2|TRBJ2-7|TRBD2|16
CASSQLEGLSLYEQYF
TGTGCCAGCAGCCAACTCGAGGGACTAAGTCTTTACGAGCAGTACTTC
>once|TRBV28|TRBJ2-2|TRBD1|16
CASSLPPGGGSGELFF
TGTGCCAGCAGTTTACCTCCAGGGGGCGGGTCCGGGGAGCTGTTTTTT
>NA|TRBV2|TRBJ1-5|NA|13
CASSARGSQPQHF
TGTGCCAGCAGTGCCCGGGGGAGTCAGCCCCAGCATTTT
>NA|TRBV28|TRBJ2-7|NA|12
CASSLQGIEQYF
TGTGCCAGCAGCCTACAGGGAATCGAGCAGTACTTC
>NA|TRBV28|TRBJ1-1|NA|14
CASSLEQFETEAFF
TGTGCCAGCAGTTTAGAACAGTTTGAAACTGAAGCTTTCTTT
>NA|TRBV6-1|TRBJ2-5|NA|14
CASGSLNPEETQYF
TGTGCCAGCGGTTCGCTAAACCCCGAAGAGACCCAGTACTTC
>NA|TRBV28|TRBJ2-7|TRBD1|13
CASGTGNYYEQYF
TGTGCCAGCGGGACAGGGAACTACTACGAGCAGTACTTC
>NA|TRBV6-5|TRBJ1-5|NA|12
CASSPPGQPQHF
TGTGCCAGCAGTCCCCCGGGTCAGCCCCAGCATTTT
>NA|TRBV9|TRBJ2-1|NA|16
CASSVGVWTQDNEQFF
TGTGCCAGCAGCGTAGGAGTCTGGACACAGGACAATGAGCAGTTCTTC
>NA|TRBV27|TRBJ1-2|NA|13
CASSLRREWGYTF
TGTGCCAGCAGTTTACGAAGGGAGTGGGGCTACACCTTC
>NA|TRBV25-1|TRBJ2-5|NA|15
CASSEKETARETQYF
TGTGCCAGCAGTGAAAAGGAGACAGCCCGGGAGACCCAGTACTTC
>NA|TRBV9|TRBJ2-1|NA|13
CASSVQSYNEQFF
TGTGCCAGCAGCGTCCAGTCCTACAATGAGCAGTTCTTC
>NA|TRBV11-2|TRBJ1-1|TRBD1|13
CASSFGTGREAFF
TGTGCCAGCAGCTTCGGGACAGGGCGAGAAGCTTTCTTT
>NA|TRBV5-1|TRBJ2-1|NA|15
CASSSGVVDRNEQFF
TGCGCCAGCAGCTCGGGTGTAGTGGATCGGAATGAGCAGTTCTTC
>NA|TRBV14|TRBJ1-1|TRBD1|13
CASSRGTDTEAFF
TGTGCCAGCAGCCGAGGGACAGACACTGAAGCTTTCTTT
>NA|TRBV7-8|TRBJ2-5|TRBD2|15
CASSSSAGVGETQYF
TGTGCCAGCAGCTCCAGCGCGGGAGTGGGTGAGACCCAGTACTTC
>NA|TRBV5-1|TRBJ2-3|NA|13
CASRLSSADTQYF
TGCGCCAGCAGGCTTTCTTCAGCAGATACGCAGTATTTT
>NA|TRBV2|TRBJ1-2|TRBD1|14
CASRETGNIYGYTF
TGTGCCAGCAGGGAGACAGGGAATATATATGGCTACACCTTC
>NA|TRBV28|TRBJ2-1|NA|14
CASSHTERNNEQFF
TGTGCCAGCAGTCACACGGAGCGCAATAATGAGCAGTTCTTC
>NA|TRBV18|TRBJ2-1|TRBD1|14
CASSGQGKGDEQFF
TGTGCCAGCTCAGGACAGGGTAAAGGGGATGAGCAGTTCTTC
>NA|TRBV30|TRBJ1-2|TRBD1|14
CAWSRDRGNYGYTF
TGTGCCTGGTCCCGGGACAGGGGTAACTATGGCTACACCTTC
>NA|TRBV9|TRBJ1-2|TRBD1|16
CASSVGTGLKEDGYTF
TGTGCCAGCAGCGTAGGGACAGGGTTGAAGGAGGATGGCTACACCTTC
>NA|TRBV7-9|TRBJ1-1|NA|15
CASSPYDRLNTEAFF
TGTGCCAGCAGCCCCTATGACAGGCTGAACACTGAAGCTTTCTTT
>NA|TRBV28|TRBJ2-2|TRBD2|13
CASNGGAIGELFF
TGTGCCAGCAACGGGGGGGCAATCGGGGAGCTGTTTTTT
>once|TRBV19|TRBJ2-3|NA|14
CASSIGQVADTQYF
TGTGCCAGTAGTATAGGTCAGGTTGCAGATACGCAGTATTTT
>NA|TRBV19|TRBJ1-1|TRBD1|14
CASSIRTGRTEAFF
TGTGCCAGTAGTATCCGGACAGGGCGCACTGAAGCTTTCTTT
>NA|TRBV7-8|TRBJ2-1|TRBD2|16
CASSAGTSGRGNEQFF
TGTGCCAGCAGCGCCGGGACTAGCGGGAGGGGCAATGAGCAGTTCTTC
>NA|TRBV29-1|TRBJ1-3|NA|14
CSVGPGVSGNTIYF
TGCAGCGTTGGTCCAGGGGTTTCTGGAAACACCATATATTTT
>NA|TRBV5-1|TRBJ1-3|TRBD1|14
CASKNRGPGNTIYF
TGCGCCAGCAAAAACAGGGGGCCTGGAAACACCATATATTTT
>NA|TRBV7-7|TRBJ2-2|NA|12
CASSLNTGELFF
TGTGCCAGCAGCCTAAACACCGGGGAGCTGTTTTTT
>NA|TRBV9|TRBJ1-3|NA|15
CASSVSGGPGNTIYF
TGTGCCAGCAGCGTAAGCGGGGGACCTGGAAACACCATATATTTT
>NA|TRBV6-5|TRBJ1-1|NA|14
CASSYQGGATEAFF
TGTGCCAGCAGTTACCAAGGAGGTGCCACTGAAGCTTTCTTT
>NA|TRBV28|TRBJ1-3|NA|16
CASSLLTHPGGNTIYF
TGTGCCAGCAGTTTGTTGACCCATCCGGGTGGAAACACCATATATTTT